The present TCR beta chain was sequenced within a study of response to subunit inactivated influenza vaccine listed by TCRdb under 2018. As for the study more broadly: Deep quantitative profiling of the T cell receptor repertoire was used in the study to follow responses to a trivalent subunit inactivated influenza vaccine. General study outcomes and caveats: According to the authors, only a limited number of new T cells may be recruited by each seasonal influenza vaccination.

The receptor library was made with RT-PCR. Sequenced using an Illumina HiSeq 2500. Using fastp at Q25 and MiXCR, TCRdb reprocessed the public reads and kept productive beta chains. Merged by CDR3 protein, the rows form single entries marked with the most common genes and DNA. The sample records approximately 230,000 distinct CDR3 sequences, 9% to 15% of which are singletons. Jointly, the top ten make up 7.5% to 10% of the sample. Concerning this clonotype itself: There is no known antigen for this receptor. No base quality values were provided; no much bigger clone lies one nucleotide off.

The junction shows trimming of 5 bases on V and 5 bases on J, and the gene matches do not reach 18 bases of it. The germline V gene sets CDR1 to MDHEN and CDR2 to SYDVKM. The CDR3 runs 18 residues from the cysteine to the phenylalanine. The only DNA kept is the CDR3, 54 bases in frame from the first base. The origin of this receptor is a man between 45 and 60 years old who received an inactivated influenza vaccine. Donor details come from another sample of the same person, matched by shared clones. The rearranged chain carries TRBV28 and TRBJ1-5, and 7 junction bases match TRBD1. The sequencing used non-naive T cells sorted from PBMCs, collected around 14 days before vaccination. This specimen's cell subset or site label, per the study, means: memory T cell fraction. Here is the DNA: TGTGCCAGCAGTGGGGGCTTGAACCCTCGACAGGGCGATCAGCCCCAGCATTTT. Translation gives CASSGGLNPRQGDQPQHF.